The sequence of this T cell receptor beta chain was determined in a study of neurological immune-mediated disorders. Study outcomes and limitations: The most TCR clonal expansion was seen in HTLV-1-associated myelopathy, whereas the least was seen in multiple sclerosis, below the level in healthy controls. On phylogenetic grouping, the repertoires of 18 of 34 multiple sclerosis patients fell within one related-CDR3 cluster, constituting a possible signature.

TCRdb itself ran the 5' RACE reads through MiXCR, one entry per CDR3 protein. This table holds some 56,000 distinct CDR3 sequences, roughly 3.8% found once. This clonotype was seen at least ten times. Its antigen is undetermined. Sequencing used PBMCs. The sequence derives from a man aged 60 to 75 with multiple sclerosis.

For the CDR3, the DNA is TGCGCCAGCAGCTCCAGGTTGGACTACGAGCAGTACTTC. It specifies CASSSRLDYEQYF. V is TRBV5-1 and J is TRBJ2-7; D is unresolved. The germline gives CDR1 SGHRS, CDR2 YFSETQ. Trimming shortened V by 3 bases and J by 3 bases, and 10 bases separated the two germline ends. The CDR3 runs 13 residues.